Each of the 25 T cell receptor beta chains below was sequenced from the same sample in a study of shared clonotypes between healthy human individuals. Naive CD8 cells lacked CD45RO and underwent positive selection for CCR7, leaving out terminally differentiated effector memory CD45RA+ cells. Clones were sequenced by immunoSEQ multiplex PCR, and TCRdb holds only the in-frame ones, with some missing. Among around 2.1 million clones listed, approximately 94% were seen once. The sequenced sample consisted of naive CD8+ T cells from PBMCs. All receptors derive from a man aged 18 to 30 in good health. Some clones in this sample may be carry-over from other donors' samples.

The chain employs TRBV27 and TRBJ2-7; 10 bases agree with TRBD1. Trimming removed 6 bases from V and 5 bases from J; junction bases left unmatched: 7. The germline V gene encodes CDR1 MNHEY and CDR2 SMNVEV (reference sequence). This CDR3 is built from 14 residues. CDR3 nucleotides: TGTGCCAGCAGGACGGGACAGGGGATCAACGAGCAGTACTTC. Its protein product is CASRTGQGINEQYF.

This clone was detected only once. CDR3 coding DNA: TGTGCCAGCAGTGAATGGTCCTCTAATGAAAAACTGTTTTTT. Its protein is CASSEWSSNEKLFF. The rearrangement joins TRBV6-1 to TRBJ1-4; D remains unclear. The CDR3 consists of 14 residues. The V and J ends lost 2 bases and 3 bases respectively, with 7 bases between them. Germline V CDR1 and CDR2: MNHNS, SASEGT.

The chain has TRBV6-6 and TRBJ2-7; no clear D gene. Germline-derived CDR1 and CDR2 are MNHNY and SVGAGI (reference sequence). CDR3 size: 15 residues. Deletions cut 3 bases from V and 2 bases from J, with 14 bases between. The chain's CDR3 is CASSYSARTPYEQYF. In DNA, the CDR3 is TGTGCCAGCAGTTATTCGGCCAGGACCCCCTACGAGCAGTACTTC.

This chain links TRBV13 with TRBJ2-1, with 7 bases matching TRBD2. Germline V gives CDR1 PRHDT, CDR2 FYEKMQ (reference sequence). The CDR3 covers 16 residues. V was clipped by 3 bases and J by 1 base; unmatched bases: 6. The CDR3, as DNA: TGTGCCAGCAGCTTTGGGGCGGGAGCATCCTACAATGAGCAGTTCTTC. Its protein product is CASSFGAGASYNEQFF.

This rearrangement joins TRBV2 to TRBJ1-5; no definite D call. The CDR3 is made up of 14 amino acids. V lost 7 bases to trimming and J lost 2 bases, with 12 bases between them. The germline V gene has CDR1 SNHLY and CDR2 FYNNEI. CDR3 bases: TGTGCCAGCACCGGATCACTGGGCAATCAGCCCCAGCATTTT. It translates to CASTGSLGNQPQHF.

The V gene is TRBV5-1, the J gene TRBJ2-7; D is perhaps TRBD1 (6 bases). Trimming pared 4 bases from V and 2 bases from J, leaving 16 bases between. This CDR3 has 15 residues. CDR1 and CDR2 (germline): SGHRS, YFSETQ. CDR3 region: CASSPLQGPTYEQYF. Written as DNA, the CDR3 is TGCGCCAGCAGCCCATTACAGGGTCCTACCTACGAGCAGTACTTC.

The CDR3, as DNA: TGTGCCAGCAGCAGGCGAGACCTAAGCTCCTACGAGCAGTACTTC. This encodes CASSRRDLSSYEQYF. The chain combines TRBV7-9 with TRBJ2-7, with unresolved D. Germline assignment: CDR1 SEHNR and CDR2 FQNEAQ (reference sequence). This CDR3 has 15 amino acids. Trimming cost V 5 bases and J 0 bases, with 14 bases left between them.

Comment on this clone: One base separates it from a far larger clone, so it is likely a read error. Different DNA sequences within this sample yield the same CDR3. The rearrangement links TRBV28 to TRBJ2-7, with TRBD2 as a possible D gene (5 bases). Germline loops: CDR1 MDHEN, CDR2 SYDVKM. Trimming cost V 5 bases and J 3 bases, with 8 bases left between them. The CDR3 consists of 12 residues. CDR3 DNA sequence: TGTGCCAGCAGTCCCCGGGGCTACGAGCAGTACTTC. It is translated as CASSPRGYEQYF.

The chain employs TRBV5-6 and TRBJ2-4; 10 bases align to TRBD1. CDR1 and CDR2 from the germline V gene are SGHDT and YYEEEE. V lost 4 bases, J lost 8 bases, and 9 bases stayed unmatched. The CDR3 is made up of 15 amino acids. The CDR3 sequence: CASSVPGQGRDIQYF. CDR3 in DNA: TGTGCCAGCAGCGTGCCGGGACAGGGGAGAGACATTCAGTACTTC. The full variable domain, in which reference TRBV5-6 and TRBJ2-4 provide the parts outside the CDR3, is DAGVTQSPTHLIKTRGQQVTLRCSPKSGHDTVSWYQQALGQGPQFIFQYYEEEERQRGNFPDRFSGHQFPNYSSELNVNALLLGDSALYLCASSVPGQGRDIQYFGAGTRLSVL.

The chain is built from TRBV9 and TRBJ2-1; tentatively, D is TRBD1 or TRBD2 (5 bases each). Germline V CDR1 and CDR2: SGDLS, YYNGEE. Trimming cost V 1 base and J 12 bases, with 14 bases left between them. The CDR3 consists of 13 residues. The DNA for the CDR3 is TGTGCCAGCAGCGTACCTCAGGACGGGGCGCAGTTCTTC. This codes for CASSVPQDGAQFF.

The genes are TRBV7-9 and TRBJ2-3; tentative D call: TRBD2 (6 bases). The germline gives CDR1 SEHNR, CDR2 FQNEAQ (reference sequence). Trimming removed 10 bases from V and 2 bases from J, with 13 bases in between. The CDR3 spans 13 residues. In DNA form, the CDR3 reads TGTGCCATAAGCGGACTAAACACAGATACGCAGTATTTT. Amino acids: CAISGLNTDTQYF. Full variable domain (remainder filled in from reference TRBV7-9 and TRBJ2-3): DTGVSQNPRHKITKRGQNVTFRCDPISEHNRLYWYRQTLGQGPEFLTYFQNEAQLEKSRLLSDRFSAERPKGSFSTLEIQRTEQGDSAMYLCAISGLNTDTQYFGPGTRLTVL.

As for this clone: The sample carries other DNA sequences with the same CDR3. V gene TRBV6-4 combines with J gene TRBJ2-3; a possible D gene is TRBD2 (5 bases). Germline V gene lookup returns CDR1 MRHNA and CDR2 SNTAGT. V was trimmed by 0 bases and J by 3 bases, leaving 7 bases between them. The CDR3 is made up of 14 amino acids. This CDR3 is CASSDSGGTDTQYF. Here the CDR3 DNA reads TGTGCCAGCAGTGACTCTGGAGGAACAGATACGCAGTATTTT.

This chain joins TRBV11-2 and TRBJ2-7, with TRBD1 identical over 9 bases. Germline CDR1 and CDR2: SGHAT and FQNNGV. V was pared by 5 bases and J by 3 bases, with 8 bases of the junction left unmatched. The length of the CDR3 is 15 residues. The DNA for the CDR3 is TGTGCCAGCAGCCAAGGGACAGGGTTACTCTACGAGCAGTACTTC. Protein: CASSQGTGLLYEQYF.

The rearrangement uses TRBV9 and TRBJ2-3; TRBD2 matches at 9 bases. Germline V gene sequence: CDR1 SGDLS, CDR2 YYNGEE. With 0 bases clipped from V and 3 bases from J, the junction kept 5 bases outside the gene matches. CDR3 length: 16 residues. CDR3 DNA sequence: TGTGCCAGCAGCGTAGTGGGCGGGAGGGCAACAGATACGCAGTATTTT. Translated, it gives CASSVVGGRATDTQYF. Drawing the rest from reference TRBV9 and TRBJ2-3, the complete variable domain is DSGVTQTPKHLITATGQRVTLRCSPRSGDLSVYWYQQSLDQGLQFLIQYYNGEERAKGNILERFSAQQFPDLHSELNLSSLELGDSALYFCASSVVGGRATDTQYFGPGTRLTVL.

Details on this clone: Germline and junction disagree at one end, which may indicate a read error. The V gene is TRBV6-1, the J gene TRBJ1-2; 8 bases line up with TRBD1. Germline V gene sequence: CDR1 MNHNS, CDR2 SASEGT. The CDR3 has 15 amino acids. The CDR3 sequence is CASREGTGSNYGYTF. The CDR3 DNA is TGTGCCAGCAGAGAAGGGACAGGATCTAACTATGGCTACACCTTC.

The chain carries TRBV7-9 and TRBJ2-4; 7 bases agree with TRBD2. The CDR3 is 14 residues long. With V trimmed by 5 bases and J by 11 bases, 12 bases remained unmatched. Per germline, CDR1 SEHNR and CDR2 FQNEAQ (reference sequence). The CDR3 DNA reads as TGTGCCAGCAGCCCAAAAGTAGGGACTACTGTTCAGTACTTC. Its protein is CASSPKVGTTVQYF.

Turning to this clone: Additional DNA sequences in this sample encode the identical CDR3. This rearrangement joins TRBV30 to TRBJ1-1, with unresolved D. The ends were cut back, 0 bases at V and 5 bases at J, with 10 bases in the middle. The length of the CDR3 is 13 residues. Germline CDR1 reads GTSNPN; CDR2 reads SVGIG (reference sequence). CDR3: CAWSVLGGTEAFF. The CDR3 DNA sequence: TGTGCCTGGAGTGTACTAGGAGGGACTGAAGCTTTCTTT. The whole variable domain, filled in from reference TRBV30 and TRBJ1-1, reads SQTIHQWPATLVQPVGSPLSLECTVEGTSNPNLYWYRQAAGRGLQLLFYSVGIGQISSEVPQNLSASRPQDRQFILSSKKLLLSDSGFYLCAWSVLGGTEAFFGQGTRLTVV.

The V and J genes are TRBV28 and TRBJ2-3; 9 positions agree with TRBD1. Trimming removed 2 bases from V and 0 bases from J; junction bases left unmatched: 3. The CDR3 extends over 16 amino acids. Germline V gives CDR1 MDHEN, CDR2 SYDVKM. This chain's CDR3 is CASSLSDRGSTDTQYF. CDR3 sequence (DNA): TGTGCCAGCAGTTTAAGTGACAGGGGGAGCACAGATACGCAGTATTTT.

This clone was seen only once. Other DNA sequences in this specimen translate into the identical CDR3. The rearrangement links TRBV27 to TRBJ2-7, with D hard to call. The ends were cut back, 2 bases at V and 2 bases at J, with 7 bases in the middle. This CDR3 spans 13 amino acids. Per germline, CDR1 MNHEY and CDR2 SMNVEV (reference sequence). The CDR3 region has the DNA TGTGCCAGCAGTTTAGGAGTTACCTACGAGCAGTACTTC. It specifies CASSLGVTYEQYF.

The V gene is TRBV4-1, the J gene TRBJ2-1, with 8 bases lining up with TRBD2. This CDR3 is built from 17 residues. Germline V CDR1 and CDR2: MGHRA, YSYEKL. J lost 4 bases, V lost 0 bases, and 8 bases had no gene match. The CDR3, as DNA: TGCGCCAGCAGCCAAGATTCCAGCGGGAGTGGATACAATGAGCAGTTCTTC. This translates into CASSQDSSGSGYNEQFF.

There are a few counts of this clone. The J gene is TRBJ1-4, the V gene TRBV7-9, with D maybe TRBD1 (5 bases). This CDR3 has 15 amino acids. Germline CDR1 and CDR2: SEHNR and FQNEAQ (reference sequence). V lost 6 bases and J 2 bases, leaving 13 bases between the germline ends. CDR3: CASRAGLMTNEKLFF. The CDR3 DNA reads TGTGCCAGCAGGGCAGGGTTGATGACTAATGAAAAACTGTTTTTT. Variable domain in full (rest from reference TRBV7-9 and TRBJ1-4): DTGVSQNPRHKITKRGQNVTFRCDPISEHNRLYWYRQTLGQGPEFLTYFQNEAQLEKSRLLSDRFSAERPKGSFSTLEIQRTEQGDSAMYLCASRAGLMTNEKLFFGSGTQLSVL.

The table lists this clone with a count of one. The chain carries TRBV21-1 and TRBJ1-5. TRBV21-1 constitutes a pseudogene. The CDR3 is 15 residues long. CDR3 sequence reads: CASSKVGGNNQPQHF. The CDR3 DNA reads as TGTGCCAGCAGCAAAGTCGGAGGGAACAATCAGCCCCAGCATTTT.

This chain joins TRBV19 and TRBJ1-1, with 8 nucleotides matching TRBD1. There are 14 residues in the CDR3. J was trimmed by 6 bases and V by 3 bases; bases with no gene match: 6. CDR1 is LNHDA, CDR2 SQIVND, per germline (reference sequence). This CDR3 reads CASSISQGASEAFF. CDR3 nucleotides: TGTGCCAGTAGTATCTCGCAGGGGGCCTCTGAAGCTTTCTTT.

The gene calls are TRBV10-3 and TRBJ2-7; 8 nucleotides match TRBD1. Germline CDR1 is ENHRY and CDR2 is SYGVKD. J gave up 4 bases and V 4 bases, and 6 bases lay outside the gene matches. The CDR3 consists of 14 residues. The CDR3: CAISGRTGSYEQYF. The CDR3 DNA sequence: TGTGCCATCAGTGGGCGGACAGGGTCTTACGAGCAGTACTTC.

The CDR3 coding sequence is TGTGCCAGCAGTTTATTCCAGGGGGGATTACGCGAGCAGTACTTC. Its protein product is CASSLFQGGLREQYF. The rearrangement links TRBV28 to TRBJ2-7; D might be TRBD1 (7 bases). This CDR3 comprises 15 residues. Between the trimmed V and J ends, which lost 1 base and 6 bases, there was a span of 16 bases. Germline V CDR1 and CDR2: MDHEN, SYDVKM.